The rows below give T cell receptor beta chains drawn from one sample of a study of beta chain features in type 1 diabetes. Assay: immunoSEQ multiplex PCR; the TCRdb copy retains only in-frame clones and omits some. The data contain 280,000 or so clones, approximately 15% of them seen just once; the ten biggest clones take up about 0.014%. Source material: naive CD4+ T cells from blood. The receptors were sampled from a man in his late teens or twenties with type 1 diabetes. The CDR3 runs from the conserved cysteine through the conserved F or W. D genes are given only for firm matches.

cdr3_length d_call v_call cdr3_aa
12 NA TRBV7-9 CASSLQGYEQYF
16 NA TRBV21-1 CASSKVDRVAFQPQHF
14 NA TRBV11-2 CASSLVRGDTEAFF
13 NA TRBV11-2 CASCFGDRETQYF
12 NA TRBV7-6 CASSLIADTQYF
15 TRBD1 TRBV28 CASTPVRTGFYEQYF
14 NA TRBV6-6 CASSLRQAQETQYF
12 TRBD2 TRBV6-5 CASRGGTSGQYF
13 NA TRBV5-4 CASSSSTSYEQYF
15 TRBD2 TRBV2 CASRFGGGPTDTQYF
15 TRBD1 TRBV18 CASSTGTATKETQYF
16 NA TRBV15 CATSRRQFPSTDTQYF
15 TRBD1 TRBV7-9 CASSSGTGRRDTQYF
17 TRBD2 TRBV5-1 CASSHTGTSGGTGELFF
13 TRBD2 TRBV9 CASSSGRGGELFF
16 NA TRBV7-9 CASSFRERTSSSPLHF
17 TRBD2 TRBV7-2 CASSLKWGGGAQETQYF
11 NA TRBV25-1 CASSGPVEQYF
19 NA TRBV10-3 CAISESLQGNVAGANVLTF
13 NA TRBV5-6 CASSLWSQDTQYF
15 NA TRBV30 CAWRKTVGGKETQYF
13 NA TRBV5-4 CASSLRTVVEAFF
12 NA TRBV30 CAWSVGGQPQHF
15 NA TRBV30 CAWSVGGVLIYEQYF
13 TRBD1 TRBV30 CAWSRQGVYGYTF
13 NA TRBV11-2 CASSLVGVTEAFF
14 NA TRBV18 CASSPNQGNQPQHF
16 NA TRBV6-5 CASSYSTRTVTDTQYF
15 NA TRBV4-3 CASSQDNRDILGYTF
12 TRBD2 TRBV30 CAWSAGVGTQYF
14 NA TRBV11-1 CASSRTANHEKLFF
15 NA TRBV19 CASSISPSGTGELFF
13 TRBD2 TRBV15 CATRAGGFETQYF
13 TRBD1 TRBV5-4 CASSPGTATEAFF
17 NA TRBV18 CASSPRVGGRDGGDQYF
14 TRBD1 TRBV28 CASETGTGREKLFF